The 21 T cell receptor beta chains below were found in one sample sequenced in a study of blood T cell repertoires in COVID-19. TCRdb's table, derived via immunoSEQ multiplex PCR, lists solely in-frame clones and lacks some. The table includes 110,000 to 150,000 clones, around 82% detected once. Sequences were obtained from peripheral blood. The receptor source for this set is a man in his sixties with acute or convalescent COVID-19.

V gene TRBV5-1 combines with J gene TRBJ2-5, with 7 positions matching TRBD1. CDR1 is SGHRS and CDR2 is YFSETQ in the germline V gene. J was trimmed by 5 bases and V by 1 base; bases with no gene match: 5. The CDR3 length is 14 residues. Here the CDR3 DNA reads TGCGCCAGCAGCTTGACGGCAGGGGGTGAGACCCAGTACTTC. Encoded protein: CASSLTAGGETQYF.

The sample holds a few counts of this clone. The V and J genes are TRBV18 and TRBJ2-1; no reliable D call. V lost 3 bases and J lost 9, with 6 bases in between. Germline V gene data show CDR1 as KGHSH and CDR2 as LQKENI. There are 11 residues in the CDR3. The CDR3 sequence is CASSPMSEQFF. The CDR3 coding sequence is TGTGCCAGCTCACCGATGAGTGAGCAGTTCTTC.

The CDR3 DNA sequence: TGTGCCAGCCGATCCGAAGTTAGCTATGGCTACACCTTC. Translated: CASRSEVSYGYTF. V is TRBV28 and J is TRBJ1-2; D is unresolved. V was cut by 8 bases and J by 4 bases, with 14 bases left in between. This CDR3 spans 13 amino acids. CDR1 is MDHEN and CDR2 is SYDVKM in the germline V gene.

V is TRBV30 and J is TRBJ1-3; D is unclear. This CDR3 region has 14 residues. Germline V gene lookup returns CDR1 GTSNPN and CDR2 SVGIG (reference sequence). V shed 5 bases and J shed 6 bases, with 17 bases lying between them. CDR3 in amino acids: CAWGSVNPANTIYF. Here the CDR3 DNA reads TGTGCCTGGGGGTCGGTCAACCCCGCAAACACCATATATTTT.

This clone was seen repeatedly, ten times or more. The J gene is TRBJ2-7, the V gene TRBV12-3 or TRBV12-4; D gene ambiguous. Between the trimmed V and J ends, which lost 8 bases and 1 base, there was a span of 9 bases. The CDR3 has 12 amino acids. CDR3 sequence reads: CASGRSSYEQYF. The CDR3 bases are TGTGCCAGCGGCCGGAGTTCCTACGAGCAGTACTTC.

The gene calls are TRBV24-1 and TRBJ2-3; 8 nucleotides agree with TRBD1. The CDR3 totals 16 residues. The V segment lost 1 base and the J segment 0 bases; nucleotides outside the gene matches: 2. Germline loops: CDR1 KGHDR, CDR2 SFDVKD. CDR3 DNA: TGTGCCACCAGTGATTTTCACAGGGGGAGCACAGATACGCAGTATTTT. Translated: CATSDFHRGSTDTQYF.

CDR3 nucleotides: TGTGCCAGCAAGACAGGCAATGAAAAACTGTTTTTT. Translating gives CASKTGNEKLFF. The V gene is TRBV27, the J gene TRBJ1-4, with D tentatively TRBD1 (6 bases). CDR3 length equals 12 residues. The germline CDR1 and CDR2 sequences are MNHEY and SMNVEV (reference sequence). Trimming took off 7 bases at V and 5 bases at J, with 8 bases between the two ends.

The rearrangement joins TRBV5-1 to TRBJ2-5, with TRBD2 matching over 8 bases. Germline CDR1 is SGHRS and CDR2 is YFSETQ. Germline trimming cut 4 bases from V and 0 bases from J; bases unmatched to any gene: 14. The CDR3 is made up of 18 amino acids. CDR3 protein: CASSHIKRGGIYQETQYF. DNA of the CDR3: TGCGCCAGCAGCCACATAAAACGGGGGGGGATCTACCAAGAGACCCAGTACTTC.

The chain couples TRBV28 to TRBJ1-5; tentative D call: TRBD1 (6 bases). The length of the CDR3 is 14 residues. The germline V gene encodes CDR1 MDHEN and CDR2 SYDVKM. V was pared by 5 bases and J by 2 bases, with 10 bases between. The CDR3 region is CASSENRGNQPQHF. The CDR3 DNA is TGTGCCAGCAGTGAAAACAGGGGCAATCAGCCCCAGCATTTT.

This clone is a singleton in its sample. The chain uses TRBV3-1 (or the pseudogene TRBV3-2) and TRBJ2-1; D remains unclear. This CDR3 is built from 13 residues. Germline V gives CDR1 LGHDT, CDR2 YNNKEL (reference sequence). Between the trimmed V and J ends, which lost 4 bases and 8 bases, there was a span of 12 bases. CDR3 region: CASSLGGRDEQFF. As DNA, the CDR3 is TGTGCCAGCAGCCTAGGTGGGCGAGATGAGCAGTTCTTC.

This chain uses TRBV6-2 or TRBV6-3 with TRBJ2-7; 8 bases align to TRBD2. V trimming: 2 bases; J trimming: 10 bases; junction bases outside the gene matches: 10. Germline values: CDR1 MNHEY, CDR2 SVGEGT. The CDR3 contains 14 residues. Here the CDR3 reads CASSYLTSVRYQYF. CDR3 DNA sequence: TGTGCCAGCAGTTACCTGACTAGCGTTCGTTATCAGTACTTC.

The chain recombines TRBV2 with TRBJ1-4; D is undetermined. CDR1 SNHLY and CDR2 FYNNEI come from the germline V gene. V lost 7 bases to trimming and J lost 2 bases, with 17 bases between them. The length of the CDR3 is 16 residues. As DNA, the CDR3 is TGTGCCAGCACTCCCTGGGAGGGAAGGACTAATGAAAAACTGTTTTTT. Translated: CASTPWEGRTNEKLFF.

This clone has only a few counts. The chain links TRBV5-1 to TRBJ2-3, with a possible D match to TRBD1 (7 bases). The V end was cut by 2 bases, the J end by 6 bases, with 13 bases between. The V gene's germline CDR1 is SGHRS and CDR2 YFSETQ. The CDR3 runs 14 residues. CDR3 nucleotide sequence: TGCGCCAGCAGCTTTGGCCAGGGGGGCGATACGCAGTATTTT. This codes for CASSFGQGGDTQYF.

This clone was seen only a few times. The rearrangement joins TRBV14 to TRBJ2-7; D call uncertain. Germline-derived CDR1 and CDR2 are SGHDN and FVKESK. Trimming pared 1 base from V and 4 bases from J, leaving 2 bases between. The CDR3 is 11 amino acids. CDR3 coding DNA: TGTGCCAGCAGCCAAGCTTACGAGCAGTACTTC. Its protein is CASSQAYEQYF.

The V and J genes are TRBV5-1 and TRBJ2-3; 8 bases match TRBD1. With V trimmed by 4 bases and J by 2 bases, 9 bases remained unmatched. CDR1 and CDR2 (germline): SGHRS, YFSETQ. CDR3 length equals 16 residues. CDR3 amino acids: CASSRGTGYTTDTQYF. CDR3 nucleotide sequence: TGCGCCAGCAGCCGCGGGACAGGATATACCACAGATACGCAGTATTTT.

The chain joins TRBV5-1 to TRBJ2-1; TRBD2 matches 11 bases. V was pared by 5 bases and J by 3 bases, with 4 bases of the junction left unmatched. This CDR3 has 15 residues. Per the germline V gene, CDR1 is SGHRS and CDR2 is YFSETQ. CDR3 in amino acids: CASRSGTSGYNEQFF. In DNA, the CDR3 is TGCGCCAGCAGGTCGGGGACTAGCGGCTACAATGAGCAGTTCTTC.

This clone was detected only a few times. The gene calls are TRBV20-1 and TRBJ2-4; 8 nucleotides match TRBD1. Germline V CDR1 and CDR2: DFQATT, SNEGSKA (reference sequence). The CDR3 totals 11 residues. The V and J ends lost 8 bases and 13 bases, in that order; junction bases with no gene match: 10. The CDR3 DNA follows: TGCAGTTTAACAGGGGGTGGCATCCAGTACTTC. This sequence encodes CSLTGGGIQYF.

The rearrangement uses TRBV18 and TRBJ2-7; possible D gene TRBD2, 6 bases. Per germline, CDR1 KGHSH and CDR2 LQKENI. Trimming cost V 6 bases and J 4 bases, with 13 bases left between them. The CDR3 loop spans 13 amino acids. CDR3 sequence reads: CASSPPGVYEQYF. CDR3 nucleotides: TGTGCCAGCTCCCCTCCGGGGGTATACGAGCAGTACTTC.

This clone was counted once. CDR3 in DNA: TGTGCCAGCAGTTCTCCGGGACTAGCGGGAGAAGGAGTGTCCTACGAGCAGTACTTC. Translated: CASSSPGLAGEGVSYEQYF. The chain recombines TRBV28 with TRBJ2-7, with 14 bases identical to TRBD2. After removal of 4 bases from V and 1 base from J, the junction contained 12 bases not matched to a gene. This CDR3 spans 19 amino acids. CDR1 and CDR2 (germline): MDHEN, SYDVKM.

The J gene is TRBJ2-3, the V gene TRBV21-1; the table's D gene call, TRBD2, was not cross checked with the DNA. TRBV21-1 is a pseudogene. CDR3 length: 20 residues. The CDR3 nucleotides are TGTGCCAGCAGACCCTCGACTAGCGGGAGGACGCATAGAAAGGCAGATACGCAGTATTTT. It codes for CASRPSTSGRTHRKADTQYF.

The V call is TRBV7-6, the J call TRBJ2-3; 7 nucleotides align to TRBD1. The CDR3 covers 15 residues. Trimming removed 1 base from V and 2 bases from J; junction bases left unmatched: 3. Germline loops: CDR1 SGHVS, CDR2 FNYEAQ. CDR3 region: CASSLVGTVTDTQYF. The CDR3 nucleotides are TGTGCCAGCAGCTTAGTGGGGACAGTCACAGATACGCAGTATTTT. Complete variable domain (other parts from reference TRBV7-6 and TRBJ2-3): GAGVSQSPRYKVTKRGQDVALRCDPISGHVSLYWYRQALGQGPEFLTYFNYEAQQDKSGLPNDRFSAERPEGSISTLTIQRTEQRDSAMYRCASSLVGTVTDTQYFGPGTRLTVL.